Following are 2 T cell receptor beta chains from one sample sequenced in a study of long-term antiretroviral therapy in people with HIV. The authors ran the immunoSEQ assay, v3.0, at survey level. Clones were read by immunoSEQ multiplex PCR, and TCRdb kept only the in-frame ones, dropping some. The data show approximately 20,000 clones, approximately 84% seen once. The sequences come from unsorted PBMCs, collected 0.9 years after starting antiretroviral therapy. Receptors originate from a man aged 18 to 30 with HIV.

The gene calls are TRBV7-9 and TRBJ1-1; tentative D call: TRBD1 (5 bases). CDR1 and CDR2 (germline): SEHNR, FQNEAQ (reference sequence). V was cut by 5 bases and J by 9 bases, with 16 bases left in between. This CDR3 spans 13 amino acids. CDR3 coding DNA: TGTGCCAGCAGCCTGGCCGAAGGGGCGAAAGCTTTCTTT. It codes for CASSLAEGAKAFF.

The chain employs TRBV4-2 and TRBJ2-5; 8 bases align to TRBD1. Germline loops: CDR1 LGHNA, CDR2 YNFKEQ. V lost 6 bases and J lost 3; bases outside the gene matches: 3. This CDR3 contains 13 residues. The CDR3 DNA is TGTGCCAGCAGATCGACAGGGGAAGAGACCCAGTACTTC. This gives the protein CASRSTGEETQYF.